The 7 T cell receptor beta chains in this list originate from one sample, sequenced in a study of beta chain features in type 1 diabetes. cDNA synthesis used the whole RNA isolate, giving expressed TCRB sequences. Profiling relied on immunoSEQ multiplex PCR, and the TCRdb table lists in-frame clones only, not all of them. This sample yields about 410,000 clones, of which approximately 13% are seen a single time; roughly 0.036% belongs to the top ten. Sequenced: naive CD4+ T cells from blood. Every receptor here comes from a young man in good health.

This clone was counted between two and nine times. The chain links TRBV12-5 to TRBJ1-1; D uncertain. The germline gives CDR1 LGHNT, CDR2 FRNRAP. CDR3 length: 17 amino acids. The V end was cut by 0 bases, the J end by 4 bases, with 18 bases between. DNA of the CDR3: TGTGCTAGTGGTTTGGTAGTCCCAACAGTTAGGGCCACTGAAGCTTTCTTT. Its translation: CASGLVVPTVRATEAFF.

This clone appeared a few times. This CDR3 is CASSQEWLANEQFF. The CDR3 DNA follows: TGCGCCAGCAGCCAAGAATGGCTAGCCAATGAGCAGTTCTTC. The chain couples TRBV4-3 to TRBJ2-1; a possible D gene is TRBD2 (5 bases). The germline V gene has CDR1 LGHNA and CDR2 YSLEER. Trimming cost V 0 bases and J 6 bases, with 9 bases left between them. The CDR3 length is 14 residues.

The V call is TRBV9, the J call TRBJ2-7; 9 bases map to TRBD2. The germline V gene has CDR1 SGDLS and CDR2 YYNGEE. Trimming cost V 0 bases and J 8 bases; bases outside gene matches: 9. CDR3 size: 15 residues. The CDR3, as DNA: TGTGCCAGCAGCGTAGAAGGAGGGGCTAGCGGGAAGCAGTACTTC. Its protein is CASSVEGGASGKQYF.

This clone was detected only a few times. J is TRBJ2-7 and V is TRBV9; TRBD2 is a possible D gene (6 bases). This CDR3 has 14 amino acids. Germline assignment: CDR1 SGDLS and CDR2 YYNGEE. The ends were cut back, 0 bases at V and 2 bases at J, with 9 bases in the middle. The CDR3 sequence is CASSVGRTTYEQYF. Here the CDR3 DNA reads TGTGCCAGCAGCGTAGGTAGGACTACCTACGAGCAGTACTTC.

The V and J genes are TRBV6-6 and TRBJ2-3, with a weak D call TRBD2 (6 bases). The CDR3 runs 14 residues. Trimming shortened V by 5 bases and J by 0 bases, and 9 bases separated the two germline ends. Germline CDR1 MNHNY, CDR2 SVGAGI (reference sequence). This CDR3 reads CASSPTRSTDTQYF. CDR3 nucleotides: TGTGCCAGCAGTCCGACTAGAAGCACAGATACGCAGTATTTT.

This clone was observed a few times. The rearrangement uses TRBV7-2 and TRBJ1-1, with D perhaps TRBD1 (6 bases). Trimming removed 5 bases from V and 4 bases from J, with 11 bases in between. The CDR3 spans 13 residues. The germline CDR1 and CDR2 sequences are SGHTA and FQGNSA. The CDR3 protein is CASSTDRSTEAFF. CDR3 DNA sequence: TGTGCCAGCAGCACAGACAGGAGCACTGAAGCTTTCTTT.

In this sample, this clone turned up many times. This chain links TRBV7-2 with TRBJ2-2; TRBD2 matches at 7 bases. V trimming: 3 bases; J trimming: 4 bases; junction bases outside the gene matches: 2. This CDR3 spans 14 amino acids. Germline CDR1 SGHTA, CDR2 FQGNSA. The CDR3 DNA sequence: TGTGCCAGCAGCTTGCTAGCGGCCACCGGGGAGCTGTTTTTT. Amino acid sequence: CASSLLAATGELFF.